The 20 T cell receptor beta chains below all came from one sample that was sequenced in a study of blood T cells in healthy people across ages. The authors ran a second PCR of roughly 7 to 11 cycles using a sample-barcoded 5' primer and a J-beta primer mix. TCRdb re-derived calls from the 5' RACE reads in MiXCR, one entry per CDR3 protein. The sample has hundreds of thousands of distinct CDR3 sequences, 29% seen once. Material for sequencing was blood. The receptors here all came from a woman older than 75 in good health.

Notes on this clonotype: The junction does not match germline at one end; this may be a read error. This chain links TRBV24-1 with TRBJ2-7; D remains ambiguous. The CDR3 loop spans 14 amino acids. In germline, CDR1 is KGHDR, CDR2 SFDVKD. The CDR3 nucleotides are TGTGCCACCAGTGATGCCCCTAATTTCAATGAGCAATACTTC. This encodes CATSDAPNFNEQYF.

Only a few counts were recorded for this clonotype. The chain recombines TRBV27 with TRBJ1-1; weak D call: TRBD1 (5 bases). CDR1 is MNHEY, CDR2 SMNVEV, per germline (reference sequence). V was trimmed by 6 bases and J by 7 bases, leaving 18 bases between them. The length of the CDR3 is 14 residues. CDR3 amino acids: CASRGTGRKYEAFF. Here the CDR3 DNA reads TGTGCCAGCAGGGGAACAGGAAGAAAGTATGAAGCTTTCTTT.

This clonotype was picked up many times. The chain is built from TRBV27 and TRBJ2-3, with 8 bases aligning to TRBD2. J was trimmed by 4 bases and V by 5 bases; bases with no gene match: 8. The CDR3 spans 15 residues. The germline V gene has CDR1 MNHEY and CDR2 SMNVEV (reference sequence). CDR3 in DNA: TGTGCCAGCAGTCACCAGCGGGGGTTATCAGATACGCAGTATTTT. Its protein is CASSHQRGLSDTQYF.

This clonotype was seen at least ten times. CDR3 nucleotides: TGTGCCAGCAGCCCTGAGGGCCTTCCCAACCTTGGCTACACCTTC. Amino acids: CASSPEGLPNLGYTF. V gene TRBV7-9 combines with J gene TRBJ1-2; D uncertain. The CDR3 runs to 15 residues. Germline CDR1 and CDR2: SEHNR and FQNEAQ (reference sequence). Between the trimmed V and J ends, which lost 5 bases and 7 bases, there was a span of 20 bases.

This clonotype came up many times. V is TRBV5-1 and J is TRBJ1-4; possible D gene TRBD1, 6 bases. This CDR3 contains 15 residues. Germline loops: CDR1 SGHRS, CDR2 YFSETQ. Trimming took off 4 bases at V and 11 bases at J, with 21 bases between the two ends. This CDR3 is CASSLTGKGLEKLFF. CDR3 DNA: TGCGCCAGCAGCCTAACAGGGAAGGGATTAGAGAAACTGTTTTTT.

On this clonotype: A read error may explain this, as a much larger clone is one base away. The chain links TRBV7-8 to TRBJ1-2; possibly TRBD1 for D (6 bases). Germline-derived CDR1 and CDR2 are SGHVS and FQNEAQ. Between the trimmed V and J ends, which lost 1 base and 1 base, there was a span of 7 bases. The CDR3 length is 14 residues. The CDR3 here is CASSLGQDNYGYTF. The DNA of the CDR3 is TGTGCCAGCAGCTTAGGACAGGATAACTATGGCTACACCTTC.

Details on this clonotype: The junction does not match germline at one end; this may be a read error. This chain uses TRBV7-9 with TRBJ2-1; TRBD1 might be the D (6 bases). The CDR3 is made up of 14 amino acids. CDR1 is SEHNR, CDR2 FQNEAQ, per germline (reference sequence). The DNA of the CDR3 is TGTGCCAGCAGCTCTGGGTCAGGGGTGGATGAGCGGTTCTTC. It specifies CASSSGSGVDERFF. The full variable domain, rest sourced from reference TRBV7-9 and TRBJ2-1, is DTGVSQNPRHKITKRGQNVTFRCDPISEHNRLYWYRQTLGQGPEFLTYFQNEAQLEKSRLLSDRFSAERPKGSFSTLEIQRTEQGDSAMYLCASSSGSGVDERFFGPGTRLTVL.

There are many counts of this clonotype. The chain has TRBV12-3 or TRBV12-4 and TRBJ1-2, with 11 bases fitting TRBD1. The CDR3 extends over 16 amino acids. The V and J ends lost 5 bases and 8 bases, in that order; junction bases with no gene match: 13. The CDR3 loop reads CASSPPPGQGEQGYTF. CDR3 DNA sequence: TGTGCCAGCAGTCCGCCCCCGGGACAGGGGGAGCAAGGCTACACCTTC.

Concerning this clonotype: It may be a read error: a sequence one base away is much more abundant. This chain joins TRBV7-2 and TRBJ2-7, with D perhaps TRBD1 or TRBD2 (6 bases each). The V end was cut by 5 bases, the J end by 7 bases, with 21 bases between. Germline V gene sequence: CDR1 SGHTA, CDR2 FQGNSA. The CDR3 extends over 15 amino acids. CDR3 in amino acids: CASSPLGGRHNEQYF. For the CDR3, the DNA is TGTGCCAGCAGCCCGCTGGGGGGCCGGCACAATGAGCAGTACTTC.

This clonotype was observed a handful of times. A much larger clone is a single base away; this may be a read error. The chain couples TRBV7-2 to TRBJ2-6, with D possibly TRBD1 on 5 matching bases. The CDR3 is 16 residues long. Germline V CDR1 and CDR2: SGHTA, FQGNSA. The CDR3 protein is CASSPRGRSGANVPTF. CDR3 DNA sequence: TGTGCCAGCAGCCCCCGTGGCCGGTCTGGGGCCAACGTCCCGACTTTC.

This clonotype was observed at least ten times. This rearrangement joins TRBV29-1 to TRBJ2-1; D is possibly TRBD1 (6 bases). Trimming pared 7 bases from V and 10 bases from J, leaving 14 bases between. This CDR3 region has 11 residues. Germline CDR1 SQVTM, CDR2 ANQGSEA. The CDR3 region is CSAGRGWEQFF. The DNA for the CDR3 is TGCAGCGCAGGCAGGGGTTGGGAGCAGTTCTTC.

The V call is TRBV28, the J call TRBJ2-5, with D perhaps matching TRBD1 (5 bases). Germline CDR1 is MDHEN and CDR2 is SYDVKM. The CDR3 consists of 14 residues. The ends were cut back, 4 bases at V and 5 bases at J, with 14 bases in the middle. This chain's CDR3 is CASSSLKGSETQYF. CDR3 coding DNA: TGTGCCAGCAGTTCGTTAAAGGGGTCGGAGACCCAGTACTTC.

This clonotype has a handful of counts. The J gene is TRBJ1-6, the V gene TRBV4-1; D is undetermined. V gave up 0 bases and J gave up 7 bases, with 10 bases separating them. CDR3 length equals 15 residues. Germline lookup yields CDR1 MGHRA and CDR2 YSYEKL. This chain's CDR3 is CASSQDNAFNSPLHF. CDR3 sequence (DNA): TGCGCCAGCAGCCAAGATAACGCGTTCAATTCACCCCTCCACTTT.

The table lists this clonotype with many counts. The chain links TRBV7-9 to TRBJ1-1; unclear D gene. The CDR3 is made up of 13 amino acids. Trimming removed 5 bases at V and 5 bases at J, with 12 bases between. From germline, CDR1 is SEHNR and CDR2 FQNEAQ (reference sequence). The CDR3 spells CASSPGGWTEAFF. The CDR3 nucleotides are TGTGCCAGCAGCCCGGGTGGGTGGACTGAAGCTTTCTTT. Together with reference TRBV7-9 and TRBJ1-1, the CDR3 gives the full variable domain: DTGVSQNPRHKITKRGQNVTFRCDPISEHNRLYWYRQTLGQGPEFLTYFQNEAQLEKSRLLSDRFSAERPKGSFSTLEIQRTEQGDSAMYLCASSPGGWTEAFFGQGTRLTVV.

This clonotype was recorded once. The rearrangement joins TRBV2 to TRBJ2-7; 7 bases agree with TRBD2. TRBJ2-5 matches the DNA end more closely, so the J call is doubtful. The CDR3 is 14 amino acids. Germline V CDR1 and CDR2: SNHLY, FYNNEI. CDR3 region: CASTPGGFQETQYF. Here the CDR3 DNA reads TGTGCCAGCACTCCGGGGGGTTTCCAAGAGACCCAGTACTTC.

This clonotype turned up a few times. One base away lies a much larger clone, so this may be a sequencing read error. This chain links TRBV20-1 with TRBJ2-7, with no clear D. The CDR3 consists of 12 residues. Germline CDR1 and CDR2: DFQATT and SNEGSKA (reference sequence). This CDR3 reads CRAQVPGYEQYF. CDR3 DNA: TGCAGGGCCCAGGTTCCGGGCTACGAGCAGTACTTC.

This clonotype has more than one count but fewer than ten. CDR3 residues: CASSLAGTYTEAFF. The CDR3 region has the DNA TGTGCCAGCAGCCTAGCCGGAACTTACACTGAAGCTTTCTTT. The gene calls are TRBV14 and TRBJ1-1; D gene uncertain. The germline V and J ends were trimmed by 4 bases and 3 bases, with 12 bases remaining between them. This CDR3 contains 14 residues. Germline CDR1 and CDR2: SGHDN and FVKESK.

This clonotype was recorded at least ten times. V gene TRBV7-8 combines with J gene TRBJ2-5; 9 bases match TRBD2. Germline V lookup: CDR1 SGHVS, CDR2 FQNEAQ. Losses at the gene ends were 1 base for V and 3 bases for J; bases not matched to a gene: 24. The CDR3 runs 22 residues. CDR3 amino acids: CASSLDAEQTIVGGGEKETQYF. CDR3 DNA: TGTGCCAGCAGCTTAGATGCCGAACAGACGATCGTTGGCGGGGGGGAAAAAGAGACCCAGTACTTC.

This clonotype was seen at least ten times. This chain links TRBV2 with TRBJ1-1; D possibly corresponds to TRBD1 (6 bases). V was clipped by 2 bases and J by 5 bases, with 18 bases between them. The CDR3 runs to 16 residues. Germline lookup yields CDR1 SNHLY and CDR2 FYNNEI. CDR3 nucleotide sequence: TGTGCCAGCAGTGAATGGGTTGGGGGCGGAAGTACTGAAGCTTTCTTT. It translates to CASSEWVGGGSTEAFF. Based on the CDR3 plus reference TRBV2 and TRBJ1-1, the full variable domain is EPEVTQTPSHQVTQMGQEVILRCVPISNHLYFYWYRQILGQKVEFLVSFYNNEISEKSEIFDDQFSVERPDGSNFTLKIRSTKLEDSAMYFCASSEWVGGGSTEAFFGQGTRLTVV.

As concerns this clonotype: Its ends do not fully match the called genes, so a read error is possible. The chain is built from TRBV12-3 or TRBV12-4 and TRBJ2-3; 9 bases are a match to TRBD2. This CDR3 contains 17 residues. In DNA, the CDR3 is TGCGCCAGCCGGGAGAGCGGGGGGAAAGGTAGCACAGATGCGCAGTATTTT. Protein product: CASRESGGKGSTDAQYF.